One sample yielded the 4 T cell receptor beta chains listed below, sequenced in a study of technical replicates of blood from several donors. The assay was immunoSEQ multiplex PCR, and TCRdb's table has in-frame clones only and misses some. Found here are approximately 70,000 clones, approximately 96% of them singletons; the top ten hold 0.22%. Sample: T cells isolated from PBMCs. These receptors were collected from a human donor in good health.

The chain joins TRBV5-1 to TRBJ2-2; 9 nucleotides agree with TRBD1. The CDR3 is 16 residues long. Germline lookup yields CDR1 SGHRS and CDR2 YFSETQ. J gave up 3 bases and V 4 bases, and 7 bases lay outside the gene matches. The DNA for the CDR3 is TGCGCCAGCAGCGTTACCGGGACAGGGCACACCGGGGAGCTGTTTTTT. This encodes CASSVTGTGHTGELFF. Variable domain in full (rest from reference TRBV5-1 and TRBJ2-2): KAGVTQTPRYLIKTRGQQVTLSCSPISGHRSVSWYQQTPGQGLQFLFEYFSETQRNKGNFPGRFSGRQFSNSRSEMNVSTLELGDSALYLCASSVTGTGHTGELFFGEGSRLTVL.

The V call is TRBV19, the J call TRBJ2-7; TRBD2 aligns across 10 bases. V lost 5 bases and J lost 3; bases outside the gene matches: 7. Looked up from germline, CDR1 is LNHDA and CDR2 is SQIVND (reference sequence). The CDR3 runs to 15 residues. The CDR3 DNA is TGTGCCAGTAGTTCAGGGGTAGCGGGAGGCTACGAGCAGTACTTC. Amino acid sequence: CASSSGVAGGYEQYF.

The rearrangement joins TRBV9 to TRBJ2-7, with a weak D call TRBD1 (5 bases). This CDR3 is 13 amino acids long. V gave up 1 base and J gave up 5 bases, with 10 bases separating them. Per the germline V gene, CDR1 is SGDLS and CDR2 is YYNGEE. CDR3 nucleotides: TGTGCCAGCAGCGTAAGGCAGGACAACGAGCAGTACTTC. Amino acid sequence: CASSVRQDNEQYF.

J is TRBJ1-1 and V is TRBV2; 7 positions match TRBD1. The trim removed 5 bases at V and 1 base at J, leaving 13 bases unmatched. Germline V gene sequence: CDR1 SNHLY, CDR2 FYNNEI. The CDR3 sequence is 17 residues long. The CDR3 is CASSPRDSDVQNTEAFF. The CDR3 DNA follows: TGTGCCAGCAGTCCTAGGGACAGCGACGTACAGAACACTGAAGCTTTCTTT.